This T cell receptor beta chain was sequenced during a study of blood T cell repertoires in COVID-19. At the level of the study: Material from acute and convalescent COVID-19 was sourced from the United States, Italy and Spain.

Original methodology: Counts of nucleated cells, estimated from reference gene primer amplification, were obtained. Data came from immunoSEQ multiplex PCR; TCRdb stores just in-frame clones and leaves some out. The V and J calls and clone size are taken from that table; D and trimming were inferred from the DNA. The repertoire holds roughly 200,000 clones, over 70% seen once, with 6.9% in the top ten. Per germline, CDR1 LNHDA and CDR2 SQIVND (reference sequence). This CDR3 spans 14 amino acids. V was trimmed by 5 bases and J by 5 bases, leaving 13 bases between them. This receptor was obtained from a man in his sixties with acute or convalescent COVID-19. Sequenced sample: peripheral blood. The chain has TRBV19 and TRBJ1-5; tentatively, D is TRBD1 (6 bases). The DNA of the CDR3 is TGTGCCAGTAGTCAGGACAGTTCCTATCAGCCCCAGCATTTT. Its translation is CASSQDSSYQPQHF.